The sequence of this T cell receptor (beta chain) was determined in a study of glioma-infiltrating T cells. The study, taken as a whole, reports: Above-expected tissue-blood divergence occurred in all gliomas, most in low-grade ones.

This clonotype has more than one count but fewer than ten. What it binds is unknown. Amplification of TCR alpha and beta CDR3 regions from RNA used iRepertoire nested multiplex PCR. Input was about 95-400 ng of tissue mRNA or PBMC total RNA. TCRdb called the multiplex PCR reads again in MiXCR, with one record for every CDR3 protein. The sample holds about 140,000 distinct CDR3 sequences; roughly two fifths are singletons and the top ten take about a fifth. Germline V lookup: CDR1 DFQATT, CDR2 SNEGSKA (reference sequence). The CDR3 sequence is 14 residues long. V lost 6 bases and J lost 6; bases outside the gene matches: 6.

The sequence derives from a human donor with low-grade glioma or glioblastoma, undergoing nonglioma brain surgery, or in good health (not recorded which). The rearrangement uses TRBV20-1 and TRBJ2-3; 13 bases align to TRBD2. The sample taken for sequencing was glioma tissue, nonneoplastic brain tissue, or PBMCs (not recorded which). Here the CDR3 reads CSAVTSGRTDTQYF. DNA for the CDR3: TGCAGTGCGGTGACTAGCGGGAGGACGGATACGCAGTATTTT.